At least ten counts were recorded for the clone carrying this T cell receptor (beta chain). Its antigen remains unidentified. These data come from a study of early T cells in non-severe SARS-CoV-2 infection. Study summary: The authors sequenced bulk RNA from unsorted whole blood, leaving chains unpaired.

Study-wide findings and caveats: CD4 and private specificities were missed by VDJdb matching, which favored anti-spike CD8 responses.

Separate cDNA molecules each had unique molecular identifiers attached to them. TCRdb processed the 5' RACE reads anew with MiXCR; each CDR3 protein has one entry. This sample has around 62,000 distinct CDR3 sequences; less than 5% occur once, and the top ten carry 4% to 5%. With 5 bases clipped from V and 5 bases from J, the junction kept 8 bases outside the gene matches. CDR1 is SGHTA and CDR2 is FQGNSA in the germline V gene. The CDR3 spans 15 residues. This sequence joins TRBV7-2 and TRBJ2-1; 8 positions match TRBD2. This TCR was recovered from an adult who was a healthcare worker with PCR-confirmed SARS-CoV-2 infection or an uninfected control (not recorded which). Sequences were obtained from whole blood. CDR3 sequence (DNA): TGTGCCAGCAGCCGAATACCGACTAGCGACAATGAGCAGTTCTTC. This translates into CASSRIPTSDNEQFF.